The 9 T cell receptor beta chains presented below share a single source sample, sequenced in a study of shared clonotypes between healthy human individuals. TCRdb keeps only in-frame clones here, not all; method: immunoSEQ multiplex PCR. The table includes some 2.1 million clones, 85% to 95% detected once. Only CD45RO-negative cells positively selected for CCR7 counted as naive CD8 cells, so terminally differentiated effector memory CD45RA+ cells were excluded. Sequencing used naive CD8+ T cells from PBMCs. All receptors come from a man between 18 and 29 years old in good health. Some clones in this sample may be carry-over from other donors' samples.

The table lists this clone with a count of one. The chain combines TRBV6-5 with TRBJ2-7; D remains ambiguous. The V and J ends lost 6 bases and 2 bases respectively, with 17 bases between them. CDR3 size: 15 residues. The germline V gene encodes CDR1 MNHEY and CDR2 SVGAGI. The chain's CDR3 is CASRAGWVETYEQYF. DNA for the CDR3: TGTGCCAGCAGGGCCGGCTGGGTGGAGACCTACGAGCAGTACTTC.

The table lists this clone with a count of one. The gene calls are TRBV27 and TRBJ2-3; 7 nucleotides agree with TRBD1. CDR3 length: 15 amino acids. Unmatched junction bases numbered 9, after V lost 6 bases and J lost 3 bases. CDR1 MNHEY and CDR2 SMNVEV come from the germline V gene (reference sequence). CDR3 amino acids: CASRLDRDRTDTQYF. The CDR3 DNA reads as TGTGCCAGCAGACTTGACAGGGATCGGACAGATACGCAGTATTTT.

V and J are TRBV28 and TRBJ2-1; 9 positions match TRBD1. With 4 bases clipped from V and 6 bases from J, the junction kept 7 bases outside the gene matches. The germline V gene has CDR1 MDHEN and CDR2 SYDVKM. The CDR3 is 15 residues long. The CDR3 loop reads CASSWGQGVFNEQFF. The CDR3 nucleotides are TGTGCCAGCAGTTGGGGACAGGGTGTTTTCAATGAGCAGTTCTTC.

The rearrangement links TRBV6-1 to TRBJ1-5, with unresolved D. Trimming took 6 bases from V and 1 from J, leaving 13 bases between them. Germline V lookup: CDR1 MNHNS, CDR2 SASEGT. The CDR3 runs to 15 residues. The CDR3 nucleotides are TGTGCCAGCAGGGGAGCGGAGGTGAGCAATCAGCCCCAGCATTTT. As protein: CASRGAEVSNQPQHF.

This clone has only one observation. V and J are TRBV29-1 and TRBJ2-5; D is undetermined. From germline, CDR1 is SQVTM and CDR2 ANQGSEA. This CDR3 comprises 14 residues. The V end was cut by 3 bases, the J end by 1 base, with 12 bases between. CDR3 in amino acids: CSVEIGSIQETQYF. CDR3 DNA: TGCAGCGTTGAGATTGGGTCGATCCAAGAGACCCAGTACTTC.

This chain links TRBV30 with TRBJ1-1, with D perhaps matching TRBD1 (6 bases). The germline CDR1 and CDR2 sequences are GTSNPN and SVGIG (reference sequence). The CDR3 has 13 amino acids. Between the trimmed V and J ends, which lost 8 bases and 0 bases, there was a span of 13 bases. The CDR3 DNA sequence: TGTGCCAGAGAGGACAGTATGAACACTGAAGCTTTCTTT. Translated, it gives CAREDSMNTEAFF.

The chain links TRBV7-9 to TRBJ1-1; TRBD1 matches 7 bases. CDR1 is SEHNR and CDR2 is FQNEAQ in the germline V gene (reference sequence). V dropped 1 base and J dropped 11; count of bases not matched to a gene: 4. The CDR3 covers 12 residues. CDR3: CASSLGQGDAFF. The CDR3 nucleotides read TGTGCCAGCAGCTTAGGACAGGGCGACGCTTTCTTT.

This rearrangement joins TRBV6-5 to TRBJ2-1; maybe TRBD1 (6 bases). CDR3 size: 15 residues. Germline V lookup: CDR1 MNHEY, CDR2 SVGAGI. Trimming removed 0 bases at V and 4 bases at J, with 10 bases between. This chain's CDR3 is CASSYSRTAYNEQFF. The CDR3 DNA sequence: TGTGCCAGCAGTTACTCGAGGACAGCTTACAATGAGCAGTTCTTC.

This chain joins TRBV19 and TRBJ1-2; D is uncertain. The ends were cut back, 4 bases at V and 0 bases at J, with 9 bases in the middle. This CDR3 has 14 amino acids. Germline CDR1 and CDR2: LNHDA and SQIVND (reference sequence). CDR3: CASSNGLANYGYTF. The CDR3 nucleotides are TGTGCCAGTAGTAACGGGTTAGCTAACTATGGCTACACCTTC.